The entry below describes one T cell receptor beta chain. No antigen is known for it. This CDR3 comprises 12 residues. The germline gives CDR1 MGHDK, CDR2 SYGVNS. Trimming removed 3 bases at V and 4 bases at J, with 6 bases between. 13 Jbeta primers and 60 Vbeta primers were used for the PCR. Profiled with immunoSEQ multiplex PCR; TCRdb holds only in-frame clones, not every one. Seen here are roughly 88,000 clones, over 60% observed once, and the top ten hold approximately 5.3%. These data come from a study of cytomegalovirus exposure and HLA in healthy donors. Study-level background: One earlier analysis, a look at around 170 million T cells, found some 120 million unique TCR beta sequences. General study results and limits: As confirmed in vitro, a few CMV-associated chains were specific for CMV antigens. The study had only CMV serostatus as immune exposure information. By a later analysis, the bulk of CMV-associated TCR beta chains appeared HLA-restricted.

V is TRBV25-1 and J is TRBJ2-5; no clear D. This TCR was recovered from a man aged 25 to 40 in good health and CMV-seropositive. The sequencing sample was made of PBMCs. The CDR3 nucleotides are TGTGCCAGCAGTGATTTCGGAGAGACCCAGTACTTC. Protein: CASSDFGETQYF. The full variable domain, completed using reference TRBV25-1 and TRBJ2-5, is EADIYQTPRYLVIGTGKKITLECSQTMGHDKMYWYQQDPGMELHLIHYSYGVNSTEKGDLSSESTVSRIRTEHFPLTLESARPSHTSQYLCASSDFGETQYFGPGTRLLVL.